This passage covers 13 T cell receptor beta chains from one sample sequenced in a study of cytomegalovirus exposure and HLA in healthy donors. PCR involved 60 Vbeta and 13 Jbeta primers. Sequenced by immunoSEQ multiplex PCR; TCRdb stores in-frame clones only, minus some. The sample records some 190,000 clones, around 80% being singletons. The sequenced material came from PBMCs. All receptors come from a woman aged 25 to 39 in good health and CMV-seronegative.

The gene calls are TRBV27 and TRBJ2-7; 8 bases map to TRBD2. There are 14 residues in the CDR3. The germline gives CDR1 MNHEY, CDR2 SMNVEV (reference sequence). Trimming cost V 8 bases and J 0 bases; bases outside gene matches: 6. The CDR3 DNA reads TGTGCCAGCGGGGACCGGGGGGGCTCCTACGAGCAGTACTTC. Translating gives CASGDRGGSYEQYF.

This chain connects TRBV12-5 to TRBJ1-1; no clear D gene. CDR1 is LGHNT and CDR2 is FRNRAP in the germline V gene. V lost 4 bases and J 3 bases, leaving 3 bases between the germline ends. The CDR3 loop spans 11 amino acids. CDR3 sequence: CASGYYTEAFF. CDR3 nucleotide sequence: TGTGCTAGTGGTTACTACACTGAAGCTTTCTTT. The entire variable domain, with the rest obtained from reference TRBV12-5 and TRBJ1-1, is as follows: DARVTQTPRHKVTEMGQEVTMRCQPILGHNTVFWYRQTMMQGLELLAYFRNRAPLDDSGMPKDRFSAEMPDATLATLKIQPSEPRDSAVYFCASGYYTEAFFGQGTRLTVV.

This clone appeared a few times. This sequence joins TRBV10-1 and TRBJ1-5; possibly TRBD1 for D (6 bases). This CDR3 is built from 14 residues. Trimming stripped 3 bases from V and 6 bases from J, with 12 bases between. Germline loops: CDR1 WNHNN, CDR2 SYGVQD (reference sequence). CDR3 sequence: CASSDGTTGQPQHF. The CDR3 DNA reads as TGCGCCAGCAGTGATGGGACAACGGGTCAGCCCCAGCATTTT.

The chain employs TRBV25-1 and TRBJ1-5, with 10 nucleotides matching TRBD1. Germline CDR1 and CDR2: MGHDK and SYGVNS. The CDR3 is made up of 14 amino acids. Germline trimming cut 2 bases from V and 6 bases from J; bases unmatched to any gene: 1. CDR3 nucleotides: TGTGCCAGCAGTGAACGACAGGGGGCTCAGCCCCAGCATTTT. Protein product: CASSERQGAQPQHF. Combining the CDR3 with reference TRBV25-1 and TRBJ1-5 gives the whole variable domain EADIYQTPRYLVIGTGKKITLECSQTMGHDKMYWYQQDPGMELHLIHYSYGVNSTEKGDLSSESTVSRIRTEHFPLTLESARPSHTSQYLCASSERQGAQPQHFGDGTRLSIL.

The chain is built from TRBV30 and TRBJ1-1, with TRBD1 matching 8 bases. This CDR3 has 16 residues. Germline V gene data show CDR1 as GTSNPN and CDR2 as SVGIG (reference sequence). The V gene end was trimmed by 3 bases and the J gene end by 0 bases; junction bases not matched to a gene: 9. The CDR3 nucleotides are TGTGCCTGGAGGGTAATGGACAGGGACTTGAACACTGAAGCTTTCTTT. This codes for CAWRVMDRDLNTEAFF.

This clone has just a few counts. The chain recombines TRBV4-3 with TRBJ1-1; possible D gene TRBD1, 5 bases. The CDR3 covers 14 residues. Per the germline V gene, CDR1 is LGHNA and CDR2 is YSLEER. V lost 0 bases and J lost 9, with 14 bases in between. The CDR3 DNA reads as TGCGCCAGCAGCCAAGAAATCGGGGACTTCCAAGCTTTCTTT. It translates to CASSQEIGDFQAFF.

The CDR3, as DNA: TGTGCCAGTAGTATAACAGGTGGCCCGAACACTGAAGCTTTCTTT. Amino acid sequence: CASSITGGPNTEAFF. The rearrangement links TRBV19 to TRBJ1-1; D is possibly TRBD1 (5 bases). CDR1 and CDR2 from the germline V gene are LNHDA and SQIVND (reference sequence). The CDR3 loop spans 15 amino acids. V was pared by 2 bases and J by 1 base, with 11 bases between.

The V gene is TRBV7-9, the J gene TRBJ1-2; D is unclear. Trimming pared 2 bases from V and 1 base from J, leaving 8 bases between. This CDR3 has 14 amino acids. Germline CDR1 SEHNR, CDR2 FQNEAQ (reference sequence). CDR3 coding DNA: TGTGCCAGCAGCTTAATCCGGGATAACTATGGCTACACCTTC. Translation gives CASSLIRDNYGYTF.

This chain uses TRBV5-6 with TRBJ2-3; weak D call: TRBD1 (6 bases). Trimming left V 2 bases short and J 3 bases short, with 16 bases between. CDR1 is SGHDT, CDR2 YYEEEE, per germline. This CDR3 has 16 amino acids. CDR3 sequence reads: CASSLFFWGRTDTQYF. The CDR3 DNA follows: TGTGCCAGCAGCTTATTCTTTTGGGGGCGGACAGATACGCAGTATTTT.

The J gene is TRBJ2-7, the V gene TRBV10-1; a possible D gene is TRBD1 (6 bases). V lost 4 bases to trimming and J lost 6 bases, with 22 bases between them. The CDR3 sequence is 16 residues long. CDR1 WNHNN and CDR2 SYGVQD come from the germline V gene (reference sequence). The CDR3 region has the DNA TGCGCCAGCAGTGCGGGTGGGGGCTCTACTTGGAGCGAGCAGTACTTC. This sequence encodes CASSAGGGSTWSEQYF.

The V and J genes are TRBV11-2 and TRBJ1-2; D not certain. The length of the CDR3 is 13 residues. Germline V gene lookup returns CDR1 SGHAT and CDR2 FQNNGV. V lost 5 bases, J lost 4 bases, and 11 bases lay in between. In nucleotides, the CDR3 is TGTGCCAGCAGCATGACCGACATCTATGGCTACACCTTC. It is translated as CASSMTDIYGYTF.

This clone was picked up one time. The rearrangement links TRBV11-2 to TRBJ2-7, with 9 nucleotides matching TRBD2. The CDR3 has 14 residues. Trimming took 4 bases from V and 2 from J; bases not matched to a gene: 3. Germline lookup yields CDR1 SGHAT and CDR2 FQNNGV. This CDR3 reads CASSSRTSAYEQYF. The CDR3 coding sequence is TGTGCCAGCAGCTCTAGGACTAGCGCCTACGAGCAGTACTTC.

The V gene is TRBV7-3, the J gene TRBJ2-5; D might be TRBD1 (8 bases). This CDR3 region has 15 residues. V was clipped by 5 bases and J by 4 bases, with 17 bases between them. CDR1 and CDR2 from the germline V gene are SGHTA and FQGTGA. CDR3 protein: CASSPTGGVGETQYF. The CDR3, as DNA: TGTGCCAGCAGCCCTACAGGGGGGGTTGGAGAGACCCAGTACTTC.